This entry lists 2 T cell receptor beta chains sequenced from one sample in a study of T cell changes during pregnancy in multiple sclerosis (dated by TCRdb to the late 2010s). Library preparation was by the immunoSEQ multiplex PCR assay. TCRdb took this table from immuneACCESS and kept in-frame rearrangements with V and J called. Such tables lack part of the clones; where checked against another copy, unresolved V genes explain under half of the gap, and the rest is unexplained. Recorded for this sample are roughly 30,000 clones; approximately 89% of them occurred a single time. About 4.9% of the sample is in the top ten clones. The material sequenced was CD8+ T cells from peripheral blood mononuclear cells, taken in the first trimester of pregnancy. Receptors were obtained from a female donor with multiple sclerosis, enrolled in a pregnancy study.

V usage is TRBV5-1 and J usage is TRBJ2-6; D not certain. The CDR3 totals 18 residues. V was cut by 1 base and J by 0 bases, with 14 bases left in between. CDR1 and CDR2 (germline): SGHRS, YFSETQ. The DNA for the CDR3 is TGCGCCAGCAGCTTGTTGGGCAGGCCCCTCTCTGGGGCCAACGTCCTGACTTTC. This encodes CASSLLGRPLSGANVLTF.

The chain has TRBV7-9 and TRBJ1-1; no definite D call. V dropped 4 bases and J dropped 1 base, with 13 bases sitting between them. The CDR3 loop spans 15 amino acids. Germline lookup yields CDR1 SEHNR and CDR2 FQNEAQ (reference sequence). This CDR3 reads CASSSWEGANTEAFF. The CDR3 region has the DNA TGTGCCAGCAGCTCCTGGGAGGGAGCGAACACTGAAGCTTTCTTT. The full variable domain, rest sourced from reference TRBV7-9 and TRBJ1-1, is DTGVSQNPRHKITKRGQNVTFRCDPISEHNRLYWYRQTLGQGPEFLTYFQNEAQLEKSRLLSDRFSAERPKGSFSTLEIQRTEQGDSAMYLCASSSWEGANTEAFFGQGTRLTVV.